This T cell receptor beta chain was recovered during a study of T cells after yellow fever vaccination. Overall study results and limits: Only a minor proportion of clonotypes was detected across both CD4 and CD8 compartments.

Germline V CDR1 and CDR2: SGHAT, FQNNGV. The CDR3 totals 19 residues. J was trimmed by 1 base and V by 0 bases; bases with no gene match: 12. For TCR, cDNA came from 5'RACE template switching, which added a universal primer site and UMIs. Each CDR3 protein gets one entry after TCRdb re-called the 5' RACE reads with MiXCR. Among 200,000 to 300,000 distinct CDR3 sequences listed, roughly 3.7% were seen once. The table lists this clonotype with many counts. Its antigen remains unidentified. This clonotype was obtained from a man younger than 35 who received the YFV17D yellow fever vaccine. The sequencing here drew on PBMCs, taken 15 days after the yellow fever booster vaccination. The rearrangement joins TRBV11-2 to TRBJ2-5; 9 bases map to TRBD2. CDR3 DNA: TGTGCCAGCAGCTTAGACGGCAGCGGGGGGTGGGGCCTCCAAGAGACCCAGTACTTC. As protein: CASSLDGSGGWGLQETQYF.